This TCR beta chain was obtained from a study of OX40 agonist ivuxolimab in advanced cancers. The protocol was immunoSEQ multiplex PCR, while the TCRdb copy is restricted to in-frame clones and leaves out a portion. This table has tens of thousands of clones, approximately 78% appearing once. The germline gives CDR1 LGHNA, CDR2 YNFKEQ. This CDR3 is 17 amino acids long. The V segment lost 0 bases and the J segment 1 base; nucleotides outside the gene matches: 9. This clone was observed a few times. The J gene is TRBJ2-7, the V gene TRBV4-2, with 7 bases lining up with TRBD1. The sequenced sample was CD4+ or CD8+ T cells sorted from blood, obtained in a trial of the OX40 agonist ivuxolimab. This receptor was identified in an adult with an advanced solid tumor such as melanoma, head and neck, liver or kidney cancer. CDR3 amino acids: CASSQDREGGISYEQYF. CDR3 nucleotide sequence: TGTGCCAGCAGCCAAGATCGGGAAGGGGGCATATCCTACGAGCAGTACTTC.